This TCR beta chain was profiled in a study of blood T cell repertoires in COVID-19. Authors' data handling: Amplification with reference gene primers provided the estimates of nucleated cell counts. Here immunoSEQ multiplex PCR was the method, and the copy in TCRdb shows in-frame clones only, minus some. V and J calls and clone size are copied from that table; D and trimming were computed from the DNA. The sample holds roughly 350,000 clones, more than 90% seen once. In terms of age and location, participants ranged from roughly 18 to 95 years and lived in about 25 US areas. The recovered donors of Cohort 3 showed two negative PCRs, clearance, or symptom resolution. V lost 7 bases, J lost 0 bases, and 11 bases lay in between. CDR1 is SGHTA, CDR2 FQGNSA, per germline. This CDR3 comprises 14 residues.

The receptor was derived from a young woman who had recovered from COVID-19. The sample was PBMCs or T cells enriched from blood (not recorded which). The chain carries TRBV7-2 and TRBJ2-3, with D maybe TRBD1 (6 bases). The CDR3 region has the DNA TGTGCCAGCATCTCGGGACATAGCACAGATACGCAGTATTTT. It yields the protein CASISGHSTDTQYF.